The subject of this entry is one T cell receptor beta chain. Its binding antigen is unknown. There are no base qualities to consult, and no much larger clone falls within one base. Libraries were made using the immunoSEQ multiplex PCR assay. The clones in this table, taken by TCRdb from immuneACCESS, are in-frame only. Not every clone is retained; where verified, under half of the shortfall comes from an unresolved V gene, and the cause of the rest is unknown. The sample table shows some 79,000 clones, and 80% to 95% are seen once. Approximately 0.47% of the sample belongs to the ten largest clones. The CDR3, from cysteine to phenylalanine, totals 11 residues. Only the CDR3 part of the read is kept: 33 bases, read in frame from the first base. The data were obtained in a study of T cell changes during pregnancy in multiple sclerosis (dated by TCRdb to about 2019). For context, the study as a whole: The study looked at changes in the T cell repertoire across pregnancy in women with multiple sclerosis.

The sample consisted of CD4+ T cells from peripheral blood mononuclear cells, taken in the second trimester of pregnancy. The receptor was derived from a female donor with multiple sclerosis, enrolled in a pregnancy study. This sequence uses TRBV21-1 and TRBJ1-4. TRBV21-1 is a known pseudogene. The nucleotide sequence is TGTGCCAGCACCCGGGAGGAAAAACTGTTTTTT. Its translation reads: CASTREEKLFF.